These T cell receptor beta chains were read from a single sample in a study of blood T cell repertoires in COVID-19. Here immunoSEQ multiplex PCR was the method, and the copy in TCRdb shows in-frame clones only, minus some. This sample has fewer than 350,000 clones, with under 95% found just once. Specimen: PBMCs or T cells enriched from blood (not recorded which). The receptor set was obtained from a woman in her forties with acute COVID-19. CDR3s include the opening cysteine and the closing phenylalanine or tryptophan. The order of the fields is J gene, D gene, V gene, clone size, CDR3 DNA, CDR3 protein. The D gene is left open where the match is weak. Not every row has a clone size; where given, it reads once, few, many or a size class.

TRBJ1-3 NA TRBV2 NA TGTGCCAGCTCCAGAAACACCATATATTTT CASSRNTIYF
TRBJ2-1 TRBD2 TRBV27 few TGTGCCAGCAGGCCGGGGGGTCCGAGCTCCTACAATGAGCAGTTCTTC CASRPGGPSSYNEQFF
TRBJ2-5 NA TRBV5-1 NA TGCGCCAGCAGCGAGGGCGGGCCCATGGAGACCCAGTACTTC CASSEGGPMETQYF
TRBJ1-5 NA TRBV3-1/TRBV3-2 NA TGTGCCAGCAGCCAAGGGAACAGGGCCAATCAGCCCCAGCATTTT CASSQGNRANQPQHF
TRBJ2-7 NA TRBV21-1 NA TGTGCCAGCAGACACGTCAGCGGGAGGGCCCCCCCTCTATCCTACGAGCAGTACTTC CASRHVSGRAPPLSYEQYF
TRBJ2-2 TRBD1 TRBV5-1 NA TGCGCCAGCAGTTGGGGACAGGGGGGCCCCGGGGAGCTGTTTTTT CASSWGQGGPGELFF
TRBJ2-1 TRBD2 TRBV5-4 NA TGTGCCAGCAGCACCCTAGCGGGAGGACCACAAATCGAGCAGTTCTTC CASSTLAGGPQIEQFF
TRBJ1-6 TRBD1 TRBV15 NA TGTGCCACCAGCGGGGAGACAGGGATTAATTCACCCCTCTACTTT CATSGETGINSPLYF
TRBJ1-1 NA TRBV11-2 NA TGTGCCAGCAGTAGGGGGATGAACACTGAAGCTTTCTTT CASSRGMNTEAFF
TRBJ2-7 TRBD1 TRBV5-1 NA TGCGCCAGCAGCCCATCGGGACAGGGGGCTATCTACGAGCAGTACTTC CASSPSGQGAIYEQYF
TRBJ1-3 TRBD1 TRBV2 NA TGTGCCAGCAGTGTTGGACAGGGACTCTCTGGAAACACCATATATTTT CASSVGQGLSGNTIYF
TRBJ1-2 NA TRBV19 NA TGTGCCAGTACCGACATAGGACAGATCTATGGCTACACCTTC CASTDIGQIYGYTF
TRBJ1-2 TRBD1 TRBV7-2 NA TGTGCCAGCAGCCCTCAGTTGGGGACAGGGGGCGTCTATGGCTACACCTTC CASSPQLGTGGVYGYTF
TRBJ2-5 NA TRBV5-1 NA TGCGCCAGCAGCCTCACTGGGGCCCAAGAGACCCAGTACTTC CASSLTGAQETQYF
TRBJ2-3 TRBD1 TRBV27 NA TGTGCCAGCAGCTGGCGGACAGGGGGCGCCCCAGATACGCAGTATTTT CASSWRTGGAPDTQYF
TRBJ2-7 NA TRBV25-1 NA TGTGCCAGCAGTGAGTCGGTCTACGAGCAGTACTTC CASSESVYEQYF
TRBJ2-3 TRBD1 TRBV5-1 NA TGCGCCAGCAGCTTGGGGGCGGACAGGGAAAAGTATTTT CASSLGADREKYF
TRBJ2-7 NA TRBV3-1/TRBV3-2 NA TGTGCCAGCAGCCAACCCCTTGGGGCCTCCTACGAGCAGTACTTC CASSQPLGASYEQYF
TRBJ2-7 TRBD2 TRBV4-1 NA TGCGCCAGCAGCCACAGCGCCGGTGGGGGGGGCTCCTACGAGCAGTACTTC CASSHSAGGGGSYEQYF
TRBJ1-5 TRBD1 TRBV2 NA TGTGCCAGCAGCGGACAGGGAAGGGGGAGCAATCAGCCCCAGCATTTT CASSGQGRGSNQPQHF
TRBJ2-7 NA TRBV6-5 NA TGTGCCAGCAGCCGGACCAGGGGGGACGAGCAGTACTTC CASSRTRGDEQYF
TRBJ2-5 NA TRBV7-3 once TGTGCCAGCAGCTTAGGGAAATGGGGCAGAGAGACCCAGTACTTC CASSLGKWGRETQYF
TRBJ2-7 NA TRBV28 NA TGTGCCAGCAGTTTAACGGGGGGCCCGCGGTACGAGCAGTACTTC CASSLTGGPRYEQYF
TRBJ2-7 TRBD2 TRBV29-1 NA TGCAGCGTTGTGTTAGCGGGGGTTTCGTACGAGCAGTACTTC CSVVLAGVSYEQYF
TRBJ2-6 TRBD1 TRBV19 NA TGTGCCAGTAGTGGAAGGGGGACAGGGAGAACCATCCTGACTTTC CASSGRGTGRTILTF
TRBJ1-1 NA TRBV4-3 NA TGCGCCAGCAGCCAAGTGCAAGGGGGAAGATCTGAAGCTTTCTTT CASSQVQGGRSEAFF
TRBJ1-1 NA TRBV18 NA TGTGCCAGCTCCCAACAAACGGGCACTGAAGCTTTCTTT CASSQQTGTEAFF
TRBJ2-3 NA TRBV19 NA TGTGCCAGTAGCCAGAGCACAGATACGCAGTATTTT CASSQSTDTQYF
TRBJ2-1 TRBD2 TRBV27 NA TGTGCCAGCAGGCCGGGACTAGCGGGAGGGCGGTCCTACAATGAGCAGTTCTTC CASRPGLAGGRSYNEQFF
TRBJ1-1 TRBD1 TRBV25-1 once TGTGCCAGCAGTGAATCCGGGACAGGGCGGACTGAAGCTTTCTTT CASSESGTGRTEAFF
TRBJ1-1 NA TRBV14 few TGTGCCAGCAGCCAAGATCTCAGGGCCACTGAAGCTTTCTTT CASSQDLRATEAFF
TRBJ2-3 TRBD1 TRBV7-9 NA TGTGCCAGCAGCTTAGCGCTGACAGGGGTGTATTTT CASSLALTGVYF
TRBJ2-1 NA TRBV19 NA TGTGCCAGCGCGGGGGCAGTCCACAATGAGCAGTTCTTC CASAGAVHNEQFF
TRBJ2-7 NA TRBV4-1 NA TGCGCCAGCAGGTCAACGGGACAAGAAAAATACGAGCAGTACTTC CASRSTGQEKYEQYF
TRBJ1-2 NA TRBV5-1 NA TGCGCCAGCAGCCTCCTACAGGGCCAAGGCTACACCTTC CASSLLQGQGYTF
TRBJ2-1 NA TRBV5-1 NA TGCGCCAGCAGCTTGGCCGTGTCCAATGAGCAGTTCTTC CASSLAVSNEQFF
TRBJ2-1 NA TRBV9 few TGTGCCAGCAGCGTACAGTCCAACTCCTACAATGAGCAGTTCTTC CASSVQSNSYNEQFF
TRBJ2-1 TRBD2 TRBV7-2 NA TGTGCCAGCAGCCCGGAGCGGGGGGATTACAATGAGCAGTTCTTC CASSPERGDYNEQFF
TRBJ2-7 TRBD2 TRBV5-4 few TGTGCCAGCAGCTTGGCGGGGACTAGCGGGAGATCCTACGAGCAGTACTTC CASSLAGTSGRSYEQYF
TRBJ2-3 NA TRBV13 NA TGTGCCAGCAGCTTAGGCGGAGTAGGTAGCGCAGATACGCAGTATTTT CASSLGGVGSADTQYF
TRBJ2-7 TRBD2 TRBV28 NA TGTGCCAGCAGTTCCCCCGGGACTAGCGGGCGCTACGAGCAGTACTTC CASSSPGTSGRYEQYF
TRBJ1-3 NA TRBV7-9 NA TGTGCCAGCAGCTTTACTTCAGGGGTTTCTGGAAACACCATATATTTT CASSFTSGVSGNTIYF
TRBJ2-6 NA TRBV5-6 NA TGTGCCAGCAGCTTGGCAGGGACTGGGGCCAACGTCCTGACTTTC CASSLAGTGANVLTF